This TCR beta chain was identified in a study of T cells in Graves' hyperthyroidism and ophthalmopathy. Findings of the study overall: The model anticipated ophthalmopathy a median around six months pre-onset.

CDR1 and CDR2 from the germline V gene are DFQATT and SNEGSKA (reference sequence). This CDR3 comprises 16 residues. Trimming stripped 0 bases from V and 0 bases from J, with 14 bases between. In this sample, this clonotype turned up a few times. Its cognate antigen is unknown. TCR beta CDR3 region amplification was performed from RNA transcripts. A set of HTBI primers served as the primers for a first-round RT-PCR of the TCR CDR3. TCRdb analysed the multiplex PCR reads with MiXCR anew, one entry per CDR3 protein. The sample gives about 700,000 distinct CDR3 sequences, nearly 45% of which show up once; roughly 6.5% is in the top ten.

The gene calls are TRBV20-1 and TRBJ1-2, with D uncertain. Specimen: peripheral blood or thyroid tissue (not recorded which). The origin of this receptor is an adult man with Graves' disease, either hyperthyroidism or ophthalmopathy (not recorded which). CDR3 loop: CSARDPKGATNYGYTF. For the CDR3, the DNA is TGCAGTGCTAGAGATCCGAAAGGAGCAACTAACTATGGCTACACCTTC.